The clone carrying this T cell receptor beta chain was seen more than once but under ten times. The antigen is undetermined. Unique molecular identifiers were incorporated when the TCRbeta library was constructed. TCRdb recomputed calls from the PCR reads with MiXCR, one row per CDR3 protein. The sample contains about 98,000 distinct CDR3 sequences, 23% of which appear only once. This entry belongs to a study of T-cell reconstitution after alpha-beta-depleted transplantation in children. Regarding the study as a whole: At day 60, the high TCRbeta diversity found in some patients originated from recipient T cells and thymic progenitors that had survived. It was reported that alpha-beta T cells came from several hundred expanded graft clones (about two months after transplant). The authors attributed T-cell counts and diversity one year after transplant mostly to newly produced T cells.

The CDR3 consists of 14 residues. Trimming left V 4 bases short and J 0 bases short, with 9 bases between. The germline gives CDR1 MNHEY, CDR2 SMNVEV (reference sequence). The sequence was obtained from a boy between 2 and 10 years old with acute lymphoblastic leukemia, due to receive a stem cell transplant. The sequencing used PBMCs, collected before TCRalphabeta/CD19-depleted stem cell transplant. The J gene is TRBJ2-5, the V gene TRBV27; D is possibly TRBD2 (5 bases). CDR3 bases: TGTGCCAGCAGTTCACTAGAGTACCAAGAGACCCAGTACTTC. This codes for CASSSLEYQETQYF.